Listed below are T cell receptor beta chains from one sample, sequenced in a study of beta chain features in type 1 diabetes. Profiling relied on immunoSEQ multiplex PCR, and the TCRdb table lists in-frame clones only, not all of them. This sample has around 500,000 clones, with 30% found just once. Sequenced sample: naive CD4+ T cells from blood. The receptors were gathered from a man aged 18 to 35 in good health. Each CDR3 is given with its conserved first and last residue. The D gene is left open where the match is weak. Size tells how often a clone was seen (once, few, many) or the class of an expanded clone, and some rows leave it out.

j_call: TRBJ2-3; clone_size: few; d_call: TRBD1; v_call: TRBV7-2; cdr3_nt: TGTGCCAGCAGTTACAGGACAGGGGAAGATACGCAGTATTTT; cdr3_aa: CASSYRTGEDTQYF
j_call: TRBJ1-2; clone_size: few; d_call: NA; v_call: TRBV7-9; cdr3_nt: TGTGCCAGCAGCCGACCACAGGGTAACTATGGCTACACCTTC; cdr3_aa: CASSRPQGNYGYTF
j_call: TRBJ2-7; clone_size: few; d_call: TRBD1; v_call: TRBV29-1; cdr3_nt: TGCAGCGTTGCCCCGGGACAGGGGGGTTACGAGCAGTACTTC; cdr3_aa: CSVAPGQGGYEQYF
j_call: TRBJ2-1; clone_size: few; d_call: TRBD2; v_call: TRBV6-5; cdr3_nt: TGTGCCAGCAGTTACTCGACTAGCGGAAACAATGAGCAGTTCTTC; cdr3_aa: CASSYSTSGNNEQFF
j_call: TRBJ1-2; clone_size: NA; d_call: NA; v_call: TRBV30; cdr3_nt: TGTGCCTGGAGTGGACACGGGGGTAATGGCTACACCTTC; cdr3_aa: CAWSGHGGNGYTF
j_call: TRBJ1-1; clone_size: few; d_call: NA; v_call: TRBV30; cdr3_nt: TGTGCCTGGAGCCCTAGGAACACTGAAGCTTTCTTT; cdr3_aa: CAWSPRNTEAFF
j_call: TRBJ2-7; clone_size: few; d_call: TRBD2; v_call: TRBV7-9; cdr3_nt: TGTGCCAGCAGCGGTAGCGGGAGCGACGAGCAGTACTTC; cdr3_aa: CASSGSGSDEQYF
j_call: TRBJ1-2; clone_size: NA; d_call: NA; v_call: TRBV21-1; cdr3_nt: TGTGCCAGCAGCCCCTCTAACTATGGCTACACCTTC; cdr3_aa: CASSPSNYGYTF
j_call: TRBJ2-2; clone_size: NA; d_call: NA; v_call: TRBV7-8; cdr3_nt: TGTGCCAGCAGCGTTTGGACACGCTTGAACACCGGGGAGCTGTTTTTT; cdr3_aa: CASSVWTRLNTGELFF
j_call: TRBJ1-1; clone_size: NA; d_call: NA; v_call: TRBV7-6; cdr3_nt: TGTGCCAGCAGCTTGGTGGGAAACCCGAACACTGAAGCTTTCTTT; cdr3_aa: CASSLVGNPNTEAFF
j_call: TRBJ2-3; clone_size: few; d_call: TRBD1; v_call: TRBV5-1; cdr3_nt: TGCGCCAGCAGCTTGGGAGTTCAGGGGGCCGATACGCAGTATTTT; cdr3_aa: CASSLGVQGADTQYF
j_call: TRBJ1-1; clone_size: once; d_call: NA; v_call: TRBV30; cdr3_nt: TGTGCCTGGGGGACATGGAACACTGAAGCTTTCTTT; cdr3_aa: CAWGTWNTEAFF
j_call: TRBJ1-2; clone_size: few; d_call: NA; v_call: TRBV23-1; cdr3_nt: TGCGCCAGCAGTGGGCCGGGAGGGCGGTATGGCTACACCTTC; cdr3_aa: CASSGPGGRYGYTF
j_call: TRBJ2-7; clone_size: NA; d_call: TRBD1; v_call: TRBV7-2; cdr3_nt: TGTGCCAGCAGCTTTGGACAGGGGGTATACGAGCAGTACTTC; cdr3_aa: CASSFGQGVYEQYF
j_call: TRBJ2-1; clone_size: few; d_call: TRBD2; v_call: TRBV5-6; cdr3_nt: TGTGCCAGCAGCATCAGGAGTGGCGGGAGAGGAACCTACAATGAGCAGTTCTTC; cdr3_aa: CASSIRSGGRGTYNEQFF
j_call: TRBJ2-7; clone_size: few; d_call: NA; v_call: TRBV7-9; cdr3_nt: TGTGCCAGCAGTCCCTATACCGCCGAGCAGTACTTC; cdr3_aa: CASSPYTAEQYF
j_call: TRBJ2-1; clone_size: NA; d_call: NA; v_call: TRBV6-1; cdr3_nt: TGTGCCAGCAGGGAAATGGGACTTTCCTACAATGAGCAGTTCTTC; cdr3_aa: CASREMGLSYNEQFF
j_call: TRBJ2-7; clone_size: once; d_call: TRBD2; v_call: TRBV7-9; cdr3_nt: TGTGCCAGCAGCGCGACTAGCGGGAAGTTAATGCGCTCCTACGAGCAGTACTTC; cdr3_aa: CASSATSGKLMRSYEQYF
j_call: TRBJ2-5; clone_size: NA; d_call: NA; v_call: TRBV29-1; cdr3_nt: TGCAGCGCTGGACAAGTGACCCAGTACTTC; cdr3_aa: CSAGQVTQYF
j_call: TRBJ1-2; clone_size: NA; d_call: TRBD1; v_call: TRBV30; cdr3_nt: TGTGCCTGGAGTGGAGGGGTAGGGGGCAACTATGGCTACACCTTC; cdr3_aa: CAWSGGVGGNYGYTF
j_call: TRBJ2-1; clone_size: NA; d_call: TRBD1; v_call: TRBV6-6; cdr3_nt: TGTGCCAGCAGGGGACAGCGGAGCTCCTACAATGAGCAGTTCTTC; cdr3_aa: CASRGQRSSYNEQFF
j_call: TRBJ2-5; clone_size: few; d_call: NA; v_call: TRBV6-6; cdr3_nt: TGTGCCAGCAGTTACTCGGGTAGTTCGGGGGAGACCCAGTACTTC; cdr3_aa: CASSYSGSSGETQYF
j_call: TRBJ2-1; clone_size: NA; d_call: NA; v_call: TRBV11-2; cdr3_nt: TGTGCCAGCAGACCGGGACCCAACAATGAGCAGTTCTTC; cdr3_aa: CASRPGPNNEQFF
j_call: TRBJ2-1; clone_size: NA; d_call: NA; v_call: TRBV27; cdr3_nt: TGTGCCAGCAGTTTATTATCAGCGGGGACACTCAATGAGCAGTTCTTC; cdr3_aa: CASSLLSAGTLNEQFF
j_call: TRBJ2-7; clone_size: few; d_call: TRBD2; v_call: TRBV4-2; cdr3_nt: TGTGCCAGCAGCCCTAGCGGGAGCGTTACCTACGAGCAGTACTTC; cdr3_aa: CASSPSGSVTYEQYF
j_call: TRBJ2-2; clone_size: few; d_call: NA; v_call: TRBV5-6; cdr3_nt: TGTGCCAGCAGCTTGCGGCTCGGGGAGCTGTTTTTT; cdr3_aa: CASSLRLGELFF
j_call: TRBJ1-5; clone_size: few; d_call: NA; v_call: TRBV21-1; cdr3_nt: TGTGCCAGCAGCAAAAGGGCAGTCAATCAGCCCCAGCATTTT; cdr3_aa: CASSKRAVNQPQHF
j_call: TRBJ2-3; clone_size: few; d_call: TRBD2; v_call: TRBV30; cdr3_nt: TGTGCCTGGAGTCAACCCGGACTAGCGGGAGTCACAGATACGCAGTATTTT; cdr3_aa: CAWSQPGLAGVTDTQYF
j_call: TRBJ1-5; clone_size: few; d_call: NA; v_call: TRBV30; cdr3_nt: TGTGCCTGGAGCCGGGACATAAAAGATCAGCCCCAGCATTTT; cdr3_aa: CAWSRDIKDQPQHF
j_call: TRBJ2-5; clone_size: few; d_call: NA; v_call: TRBV29-1; cdr3_nt: TGCAGCGTCGGGGGACAGAGCGAGACCCAGTACTTC; cdr3_aa: CSVGGQSETQYF
j_call: TRBJ2-3; clone_size: NA; d_call: NA; v_call: TRBV5-1; cdr3_nt: TGCGCCAGCGGCAACCGGGACAGCACAGATACGCAGTATTTT; cdr3_aa: CASGNRDSTDTQYF
j_call: TRBJ2-5; clone_size: NA; d_call: TRBD2; v_call: TRBV5-6; cdr3_nt: TGTGCCAGCAGCTTGGTAGGACTAGATCAAGAGACCCAGTACTTC; cdr3_aa: CASSLVGLDQETQYF
j_call: TRBJ2-3; clone_size: few; d_call: NA; v_call: TRBV7-2; cdr3_nt: TGTGCCAGCAGCTTAGATGGCCGCACAGATACGCAGTATTTT; cdr3_aa: CASSLDGRTDTQYF
j_call: TRBJ2-7; clone_size: NA; d_call: NA; v_call: TRBV21-1; cdr3_nt: TGTGCCAGCAGCACACCGGGACAGCGTCCTTGGCAGTACTTC; cdr3_aa: CASSTPGQRPWQYF
j_call: TRBJ1-5; clone_size: NA; d_call: NA; v_call: TRBV29-1; cdr3_nt: TGCAGCGTTGAAGACGGGAGAGACGGAGGTCAGCCCCAGCATTTT; cdr3_aa: CSVEDGRDGGQPQHF
j_call: TRBJ2-5; clone_size: few; d_call: TRBD2; v_call: TRBV6-1; cdr3_nt: TGTGCCAGCAGCAAAATAGCGGGAGGGATAGAGACCCAGTACTTC; cdr3_aa: CASSKIAGGIETQYF
j_call: TRBJ2-1; clone_size: few; d_call: NA; v_call: TRBV14; cdr3_nt: TGTGCCAGCAGCCCGTTCCTAGCGAGGGGGAATGAGCAGTTCTTC; cdr3_aa: CASSPFLARGNEQFF
j_call: TRBJ1-4; clone_size: few; d_call: NA; v_call: TRBV9; cdr3_nt: TGTGCCAGCAGCGCTCGTGGGGGTAAGGATGAAAAACTGTTTTTT; cdr3_aa: CASSARGGKDEKLFF
j_call: TRBJ2-1; clone_size: few; d_call: NA; v_call: TRBV28; cdr3_nt: TGTGCCAGCGGGCTCCGGCAAACAGGACATGAGCAGTTCTTC; cdr3_aa: CASGLRQTGHEQFF
j_call: TRBJ2-1; clone_size: few; d_call: TRBD2; v_call: TRBV29-1; cdr3_nt: TGCAGCGTTGCAAGACTAGCGGGAGGATCTGATGAGCAGTTCTTC; cdr3_aa: CSVARLAGGSDEQFF
j_call: TRBJ1-1; clone_size: NA; d_call: NA; v_call: TRBV7-2; cdr3_nt: TGTGCCAGCAGCTTAGCCGTACACACTGAAGCTTTCTTT; cdr3_aa: CASSLAVHTEAFF
j_call: TRBJ2-3; clone_size: NA; d_call: NA; v_call: TRBV30; cdr3_nt: TGTGCCTGGAGTCTAGGAGGGCTGCTAGATACGCAGTATTTT; cdr3_aa: CAWSLGGLLDTQYF
j_call: TRBJ1-1; clone_size: NA; d_call: NA; v_call: TRBV29-1; cdr3_nt: TGCAGCGTTGAGGGGGGACAGAACACTGAAGCTTTCTTT; cdr3_aa: CSVEGGQNTEAFF
j_call: TRBJ2-7; clone_size: NA; d_call: NA; v_call: TRBV1; cdr3_nt: TGCACCAGCCCCCCACAGCGGGCAGACTACGAGCAGTACTTC; cdr3_aa: CTSPPQRADYEQYF
j_call: TRBJ2-5; clone_size: NA; d_call: TRBD2; v_call: TRBV9; cdr3_nt: TGTGCCAGCAGCGAGGGGAGGGTAGCGGGACAAGAGACCCAGTACTTC; cdr3_aa: CASSEGRVAGQETQYF
j_call: TRBJ1-2; clone_size: NA; d_call: NA; v_call: TRBV30; cdr3_nt: TGTGCCTGGAGTGTAGGTGGATTGGGCTATGGCTACACCTTC; cdr3_aa: CAWSVGGLGYGYTF
j_call: TRBJ2-1; clone_size: few; d_call: NA; v_call: TRBV9; cdr3_nt: TGTGCCAGCAGCGTAGACTCCTACAATGAGCAGTTCTTC; cdr3_aa: CASSVDSYNEQFF
j_call: TRBJ2-5; clone_size: few; d_call: NA; v_call: TRBV7-2; cdr3_nt: TGTGCCAGCAGCCCGTTACAAGTGGAGACCCAGTACTTC; cdr3_aa: CASSPLQVETQYF
j_call: TRBJ2-4; clone_size: NA; d_call: TRBD1; v_call: TRBV23-1; cdr3_nt: TGCGCCAGCAGTCAATCGAAGTCCGACAGGGAAGAAAACATTCAGTACTTC; cdr3_aa: CASSQSKSDREENIQYF
j_call: TRBJ2-3; clone_size: few; d_call: NA; v_call: TRBV6-6; cdr3_nt: TGTGCCAGCAGTTACTCCCTGGGCTACACAGATACGCAGTATTTT; cdr3_aa: CASSYSLGYTDTQYF
j_call: TRBJ2-5; clone_size: NA; d_call: TRBD2; v_call: TRBV7-2; cdr3_nt: TGTGCCAGCAGCTTAGCGGGAGGGCCAGAGACCCAGTACTTC; cdr3_aa: CASSLAGGPETQYF
j_call: TRBJ2-3; clone_size: few; d_call: NA; v_call: TRBV30; cdr3_nt: TGTGCCTGGAGTGTTGGACTCCTAGTTCTCACAGATACGCAGTATTTT; cdr3_aa: CAWSVGLLVLTDTQYF
j_call: TRBJ2-5; clone_size: NA; d_call: TRBD1; v_call: TRBV18; cdr3_nt: TGTGCCAGCTCACCCTGGACAGGGGGTCTGGAGACCCAGTACTTC; cdr3_aa: CASSPWTGGLETQYF
j_call: TRBJ2-3; clone_size: NA; d_call: NA; v_call: TRBV20-1; cdr3_nt: TGCAGTGCTAGGGCTCCAGATACGCAGTATTTT; cdr3_aa: CSARAPDTQYF